A single sample gave rise to the 13 T cell receptor beta chains below, sequenced in a study of blood T cell repertoires in COVID-19. Libraries were prepared by immunoSEQ multiplex PCR; TCRdb keeps only in-frame clonotypes and omits some of them. The data contain around 480,000 clones, around 90% of them singletons. The sample taken for sequencing was PBMCs or T cells enriched from blood (not recorded which). The receptors derive from a young woman who had recovered from COVID-19.

This sequence joins TRBV14 and TRBJ2-7, with a possible D match to TRBD1 (5 bases). Germline CDR1 is SGHDN and CDR2 is FVKESK. CDR3 size: 13 residues. Trimming removed 4 bases at V and 2 bases at J, with 9 bases between. CDR3 amino acids: CASSLTETYEQYF. CDR3 in DNA: TGTGCCAGCAGCCTGACAGAGACCTACGAGCAGTACTTC.

The V gene is TRBV6-1, the J gene TRBJ2-5; weak D call: TRBD2 (5 bases). V lost 4 bases and J lost 5, with 14 bases in between. CDR3 length: 14 residues. Germline V gives CDR1 MNHNS, CDR2 SASEGT. The CDR3 nucleotides are TGTGCCAGCAGTGTAGCCGGGGTTGGGGAGACCCAGTACTTC. Its translation is CASSVAGVGETQYF.

The chain is built from TRBV24-1 and TRBJ2-4, with a tentative D call TRBD1 (7 bases). Trimming removed 5 bases from V and 3 bases from J, with 19 bases in between. This CDR3 has 17 residues. Germline lookup yields CDR1 KGHDR and CDR2 SFDVKD. The CDR3 DNA reads as TGTGCCACCAGTGGCGGGACGACAGGGAATTACAAAAACATTCAGTACTTC. Translated: CATSGGTTGNYKNIQYF.

The chain recombines TRBV6-4 with TRBJ2-7; 8 nucleotides agree with TRBD1. Germline CDR1 MRHNA, CDR2 SNTAGT. Trimming took 8 bases from V and 4 from J; bases not matched to a gene: 16. There are 16 residues in the CDR3. DNA for the CDR3: TGTGCCAGCTCCCCCGCCGGGACAGGAAGAATTTACGAGCAGTACTTC. It is translated as CASSPAGTGRIYEQYF.

The rearrangement links TRBV4-1 to TRBJ1-3; a weak D match, TRBD1 (6 bases). With 2 bases removed from V and 0 bases from J, the gap between germline ends came to 14 bases. The CDR3 loop spans 17 amino acids. Germline-derived CDR1 and CDR2 are MGHRA and YSYEKL. The CDR3: CASSQIQGRRSGNTIYF. Written as DNA, the CDR3 is TGCGCCAGCAGCCAAATTCAGGGGCGCCGCTCTGGAAACACCATATATTTT.

This rearrangement joins TRBV6-4 to TRBJ2-3; D may be TRBD1 (6 bases). The CDR3 has 13 amino acids. The germline V gene has CDR1 MRHNA and CDR2 SNTAGT. Between the trimmed V and J ends, which lost 4 bases and 6 bases, there was a span of 11 bases. CDR3 in amino acids: CASSVQRGDTQYF. CDR3 nucleotide sequence: TGTGCCAGCAGTGTACAGAGGGGGGATACGCAGTATTTT.

CDR3: CASSQMDRADGYTF. The CDR3 bases are TGTGCCAGCAGCCAAATGGACAGGGCGGATGGCTACACCTTC. The J gene is TRBJ1-2, the V gene TRBV3-1 (or the pseudogene TRBV3-2), with 8 bases aligning to TRBD1. This CDR3 has 14 residues. The germline V gene encodes CDR1 LGHDT and CDR2 YNNKEL (reference sequence). With 2 bases clipped from V and 6 bases from J, the junction kept 5 bases outside the gene matches.

Comment on this clone: Other DNA sequences in this sample translate to the same CDR3. The V and J genes are TRBV12-3 or TRBV12-4 and TRBJ2-3; a possible D gene is TRBD1 (5 bases). The CDR3 loop spans 12 amino acids. V gave up 4 bases and J gave up 6 bases, with 8 bases separating them. DNA of the CDR3: TGTGCCAGCAGTTCCAGGGTGGATACGCAGTATTTT. This gives the protein CASSSRVDTQYF.

This clone was detected a few times. The J gene is TRBJ1-5, the V gene TRBV12-5, with unresolved D. V was shortened by 6 bases and J by 0 bases, with 18 bases between the two germline ends. Germline V gene data show CDR1 as LGHNT and CDR2 as FRNRAP. The CDR3 has 17 amino acids. This CDR3 is CASGYTPDGYSNQPQHF. The CDR3 nucleotides read TGTGCTAGTGGATATACTCCCGACGGGTATAGCAATCAGCCCCAGCATTTT.

The V call is TRBV5-8, the J call TRBJ2-7; TRBD2 matches 7 bases. V shed 7 bases, J shed 5 bases, and the junction held 24 bases outside the gene matches. The CDR3 sequence is 18 residues long. Germline V CDR1 and CDR2: SGHTS, YDEGEE. The CDR3 DNA reads as TGTGCCAGCGGGGGAGGAACGGGGGGACTACCCCTAGAGAACGAGCAGTACTTC. The encoded protein is CASGGGTGGLPLENEQYF. Full variable domain (outside the CDR3, taken from reference TRBV5-8 and TRBJ2-7): EAGVTQSPTHLIKTRGQQATLRCSPISGHTSVYWYQQALGLGLQFLLWYDEGEERNRGNFPPRFSGRQFPNYSSELNVNALELEDSALYLCASGGGTGGLPLENEQYFGPGTRLTVT.

The rearrangement joins TRBV5-1 to TRBJ2-1; TRBD2 matches at 9 bases. CDR1 is SGHRS and CDR2 is YFSETQ in the germline V gene. The CDR3 totals 16 residues. The V segment lost 0 bases and the J segment 6 bases; nucleotides outside the gene matches: 7. The CDR3 loop reads CASSLDGRGGVNEQFF. The CDR3 DNA follows: TGCGCCAGCAGCTTGGACGGGCGGGGGGGCGTCAATGAGCAGTTCTTC. Together with reference TRBV5-1 and TRBJ2-1, the CDR3 gives the full variable domain: KAGVTQTPRYLIKTRGQQVTLSCSPISGHRSVSWYQQTPGQGLQFLFEYFSETQRNKGNFPGRFSGRQFSNSRSEMNVSTLELGDSALYLCASSLDGRGGVNEQFFGPGTRLTVL.

V usage is TRBV5-1 and J usage is TRBJ2-1; 8 positions agree with TRBD1. Germline V gene data show CDR1 as SGHRS and CDR2 as YFSETQ. Trimming removed 4 bases from V and 8 bases from J; junction bases left unmatched: 8. The CDR3 loop spans 14 amino acids. CDR3 bases: TGCGCCAGCAGCCCACTGGACAGGGACGATGAGCAGTTCTTC. Translating gives CASSPLDRDDEQFF.

This clone came up a few times. J is TRBJ1-2 and V is TRBV7-2, with 7 bases that match TRBD1. This CDR3 is 13 amino acids long. Germline V gene lookup returns CDR1 SGHTA and CDR2 FQGNSA. V was clipped by 4 bases and J by 4 bases; unmatched bases: 3. This chain's CDR3 is CASSSDRTYGYTF. CDR3 bases: TGTGCCAGCAGCTCGGACAGGACCTATGGCTACACCTTC.